This T cell receptor (beta chain) came from a study of T-cell memory formation after mild COVID-19. Findings of the study overall: Clones that shrank (day 15 to 85) were balanced CD4/CD8, whereas later expanders leaned CD4+.

Concerning this clonotype: As yet, its antigen is unknown.

After 5'RACE with constant-segment primers, TCR alpha and TCR beta cDNA libraries carrying sample barcodes and UMIs were obtained. TCRdb re-called the 5' RACE reads with MiXCR, one entry per CDR3 protein. The sample has under 200,000 distinct CDR3 sequences; roughly 13% are singletons. The clonotype originates from a man younger than 35 who had mild COVID-19 (a few samples of this study predate the infection). Cell type and time point are not known. Sequencing used PBMCs or a T cell subset sorted from them (not recorded which).

Here the CDR3 DNA reads TGTGCCAGCAGCTTATCACTAGCTCGCGACACCGGGGAGCTGTTTTTT. As protein: CASSLSLARDTGELFF. The rearrangement links TRBV7-3 to TRBJ2-2; TRBD2 is a possible D gene (6 bases). The CDR3 has 16 amino acids. Germline V gives CDR1 SGHTA, CDR2 FQGTGA. V was trimmed by 2 bases and J by 3 bases, leaving 13 bases between them.